These T cell receptor beta chains were read from a single sample in a study of T cell repertoires in aging, cancer and after chemotherapy. Via MiXCR, TCRdb re-called the multiplex PCR reads, giving one row per CDR3 protein. Found here are approximately 10,000 distinct CDR3 sequences, 25% to 35% of them singletons; the top ten hold 1.5% to 2%. The sample was blood. These receptors were collected from a human donor in good health. CDR3s include the opening cysteine and the closing phenylalanine or tryptophan.

len | j_gene | v_gene | CDR3aa
14 | TRBJ2-7 | TRBV7-2 | CASTTGQGAYEQYF
12 | TRBJ2-5 | TRBV6-5 | CATEGLGETQYF
14 | TRBJ2-7 | TRBV19 | CASSITGGFSEQYF
15 | TRBJ2-3 | TRBV20-1 | CSARVSSGLTDTQYF
16 | TRBJ1-6 | TRBV4-1 | CASSQDSQGAWSPLHF
17 | TRBJ1-2 | TRBV4-2 | CASSQDQGTNSPYGYTF
15 | TRBJ1-6 | TRBV19 | CASSPYGGANSPLHF
10 | TRBJ2-7 | TRBV10-2 | CASSEGQQYF
15 | TRBJ2-1 | TRBV30 | CAWSVWASGYNEQFF
16 | TRBJ1-2 | TRBV14 | CASSPLGGLTNYGYTF
12 | TRBJ2-7 | TRBV10-3 | CAIRRVGYEQYF
12 | TRBJ2-7 | TRBV12-3/TRBV12-4 | CASSPSTHEQYF
14 | TRBJ1-1 | TRBV28 | CASSLSTGRAEAFF
15 | TRBJ2-3 | TRBV6-2/TRBV6-3 | CASSYYLASTDTQYF
12 | TRBJ1-4 | TRBV28 | CASKVKGEKLFF
15 | TRBJ2-1 | TRBV19 | CASSMVASGNNEQFF
15 | TRBJ2-7 | TRBV7-2 | CASSQTGTSKGEQYF
13 | TRBJ2-3 | TRBV19 | CASSSRVRDTQYF
12 | TRBJ1-1 | TRBV5-6 | CASSRLLTEAFF
15 | TRBJ1-4 | TRBV28 | CASSLGPGAGEKLFF
15 | TRBJ2-7 | TRBV10-2 | CASSEVGGLRSEQYF
13 | TRBJ1-1 | TRBV13 | CASQGQGYTEAFF
14 | TRBJ2-7 | TRBV28 | CASSRQRRRYEQYF
13 | TRBJ2-5 | TRBV12-3/TRBV12-4 | CASSLFVGETQYF
11 | TRBJ2-5 | TRBV12-3/TRBV12-4 | CASRAKETQYF
10 | TRBJ2-3 | TRBV6-2/TRBV6-3 | CASGRGTQYF
13 | TRBJ2-2 | TRBV6-4 | CASSDRGTGELFF
16 | TRBJ2-7 | TRBV6-1 | CASSLEGGFGTYEQYF
14 | TRBJ2-2 | TRBV6-5 | CASSYSGNTGELFF